A selection of T cell receptor beta chains follows, all from one sample in a study of PD-L1 blockade in urothelial cancer. Profiled with immunoSEQ multiplex PCR; TCRdb holds only in-frame clones, not every one. The sample holds tens of thousands of clones, around 82% seen once. The sequences come from PBMCs, collected around atezolizumab (anti-PD-L1) treatment. These receptors all stem from a man in his 60s with urothelial cancer. The CDR3 runs from the conserved cysteine through the conserved F or W. D genes are given only for firm matches. Some rows mark clone size as missing; the rest say once, few, many or name a class of expanded clone.

-,TRBJ1-5,TRBV28,16,TRBD1,TGTGCCAGCAGTTTATTAGGGACAGGAGGCAATCAGCCCCAGCATTTT,CASSLLGTGGNQPQHF
-,TRBJ1-2,TRBV7-9,16,TRBD1,TGTGCCAGCAGCTTAGACGGGACAGGCCAGAACTATGGCTACACCTTC,CASSLDGTGQNYGYTF
once,TRBJ1-6,TRBV28,16,-,TGTGCCAGCAGTCCGGCGGGGAGCTCCTATAATTCACCCCTCCACTTT,CASSPAGSSYNSPLHF
-,TRBJ2-1,TRBV6-5,13,-,TGTGCCAGCAGTTACTCCCGAGGAAATGAGCAGTTCTTC,CASSYSRGNEQFF
few,TRBJ2-4,TRBV7-2,14,TRBD1,TGTGCCAGCAGCTTAGCGGCAGGGGGAAACATTCAGTACTTC,CASSLAAGGNIQYF
once,TRBJ2-3,TRBV4-2,16,TRBD1,TGTGCCAGCAGCAGTAGACAGGGGGCGGACACAGATACGCAGTATTTT,CASSSRQGADTDTQYF
-,TRBJ2-3,TRBV19,14,TRBD2,TGTGCCAGTAGTATGGGGGGGATAGGAGATACGCAGTATTTT,CASSMGGIGDTQYF
-,TRBJ1-1,TRBV27,13,-,TGTGCCAGCAGTTCGAGGCCGAACACTGAAGCTTTCTTT,CASSSRPNTEAFF
-,TRBJ2-3,TRBV5-6,14,-,TGTGCCAGCAGCTTCTCGGACTTCCCAGATACGCAGTATTTT,CASSFSDFPDTQYF
-,TRBJ1-2,TRBV5-4,18,TRBD1,TGTGCCAGCAGCCCTATGCGTCCCACAGGGGGCGGACTCTATGGCTACACCTTC,CASSPMRPTGGGLYGYTF
-,TRBJ1-2,TRBV7-9,12,-,TGTGCCAGCAGCTCGGGAATCTATGGCTACACCTTC,CASSSGIYGYTF
once,TRBJ2-7,TRBV7-2,14,-,TGTGCCAGCAGCCAGCTTACAGGTCCGGCCGAGCAGTACTTC,CASSQLTGPAEQYF
-,TRBJ1-4,TRBV6-5,13,-,TGTGCCAGCAGTTATTCGTCGGGGGGAAAACTGTTTTTT,CASSYSSGGKLFF
-,TRBJ1-4,TRBV5-1,13,-,TGCGCCAGCAGCCCTCAGTATAATGAAAAACTGTTTTTT,CASSPQYNEKLFF